This record looks at one T cell receptor beta chain sequence and its context. It has no known antigen specificity. Base quality data are lacking; no much larger clone is found one base away. For CDR1 and CDR2, the germline V gene lists SGHVS and FNYEAQ. Including cysteine and phenylalanine, the CDR3 has 13 amino acids. The only DNA kept is the CDR3, 39 bases in frame from the first base. V and J are truncated by 1 base and 5 bases respectively, leaving an intervening sequence of 8 bases. The sample belongs to a study of cytomegalovirus exposure and HLA in healthy donors (TCRdb year 2017). Concerning the study at large: According to an earlier analysis of 587 of the donors, some 180 million T cells yielded approximately 120 million unique TCR beta sequences and about 280 Gb of sequence data. Roughly 300 gigabases of sequencing data and 75 million to 85 million unique TCR sequences made up an early release that covered over 550 HLA-typed donors. The genetic ancestry cluster associated with self-reported Caucasian donors included about 84% of the 398 genotyped donors. The study was designed to test whether signatures of past pathogen exposure could be identified by cataloging public T cell receptors. The study used immunosequencing to profile the T cell repertoires of 666 subjects and linked those repertoires to cytomegalovirus serostatus. Besides the first cohort of roughly 660 subjects, a separate validation cohort made up of about 120 different subjects was used. To predict cytomegalovirus infection status, the study brought together high-throughput TCR immunosequencing, statistical association of individual TCRs with disease status, and machine learning. To study patterns of TCR occurrence, a later analysis re-analyzed previously published TCR beta repertoires from 650 to 750 donors and added high-resolution HLA genotyping. The later analysis used no new phenotypic data to find candidate immune exposures, relying instead on TCR beta sequences and their occurrence across donors. An earlier analysis of some 500 of the donors used high-throughput TCR beta sequencing to judge whether each TCR beta V gene segment behaved as functional or pseudogenic. Alongside the repertoire data, information on donor age, sex, ethnicity and CMV serostatus was compiled. In a later genetic analysis, genome-wide SNP genotypes for about three fifths of the roughly 670 donors were used, and that subset was treated as a discovery cohort. Every discovery cohort repertoire had been produced on one sequencing platform. Both class I and class II loci were covered by HLA typing, at four-digit resolution. Typing coverage varied by locus: about 629-630 donors for A, B, C, DRB1 and DQB1; roughly 510 for DQA1; about 590 for DPA1; some 470 for DPB1. Roughly 5 DR-DQ haplotypes were handled as single units for association and clustering, since linkage in the cohort was strong. Among about 370 genotyped donors of the cohort, an average of around 240,000 unique TCR beta nucleotide sequences was sequenced per donor, of which about 19% were non-productive. Summary of the overall study and its limitations: Most TCR sequences were observed very rarely across donors, whereas some public TCRs were present in many individuals. The study listed 150 to 200 TCR beta chains as associated with cytomegalovirus. In both the original and validation cohorts, the classifier was reported to diagnose cytomegalovirus status with high specificity and sensitivity. A cluster of highly shared sequence variants was judged likely to represent a technical artifact of the sequencing pipeline. Correlated functional status among segregating V segments might be attributable to linkage disequilibrium, but an unknown experimental factor could not be ruled out. Most CMV-associated TCR beta chains appeared to be HLA-restricted in a later analysis, and the HLA associations seemed to be driven largely by CMV exposure. Three of the identified cytomegalovirus-associated TCR beta chains were confirmed in vitro to be specific for cytomegalovirus antigens. A later analysis reported that several top co-occurrence clusters appeared linked to parvovirus B19, influenza, CMV and Epstein-Barr virus. The authors suggested that the approach could potentially be generalized to other disease states and immunological phenotypes. Specific HLA alleles were associated with about 17,000 TCR beta sequences at a false discovery rate of 0.05 in a later analysis. Because HLA typing was missing for some donors at each locus, association tests included only the typed subset. Compared with the roughly 720-donor mean, donors in an Asian-associated ancestry cluster had fewer N-insertions in productive TCRs, according to a later genetic analysis. A later genetic analysis associated a missense DCLRE1C variant with V-gene and J-gene trimming of TCR beta chains, and an independent cohort replicated the association. This cohort had only TCR beta chains sequenced, and the lack of alpha or paired-chain data limited which features could be detected. The 87-base-pair reads could not distinguish some IMGT-functional V segments, including TRBV6-2 and TRBV6-3, so those segments were excluded. The earlier analysis of 450 to 700 of the donors excluded some 16 rarely observed V segments, including chromosome 9 orphons, because counts were too low. In a later analysis, TCR association rates were found to vary across HLA loci, with the most associated TCRs seen for DRB1 alleles and the fewest for HLA-C alleles. In a later analysis, HLA-associated TCR beta chains showed more clonal expansion and lower generation probabilities than non-associated chains that were equally common. Strong co-occurrence of HLA alleles, especially DR and DQ, made assigning TCR associations to individual alleles difficult. For the cohort, immune exposure information was limited to CMV serostatus. Broadly in line with IMGT annotations, most TCR beta V segments showed up in productive rearrangements about 87% or about 30% of the time in an earlier analysis of a few hundred of the donors. A further reported finding was that TCR beta sequences accurately predicted the HLA-A and HLA-B alleles for most subjects in the first cohort. Roughly uniform sequencing depth across donors was assumed in presence/absence analyses, although this assumption may not hold.

Libraries were made using the immunoSEQ multiplex PCR assay. A mixture of 60 forward primers for TCR Vbeta segments and 13 reverse primers for TCR Jbeta segments was used in the multiplex PCR. Amplification of the CDR3 region of rearranged TCR beta genes was performed with a multiplex PCR assay on genomic DNA. On the Illumina HiSeq System, the amplified TCR beta libraries were sequenced as 87-base-pair reads. As for the original processing: In a later analysis, some 80 million unique TCR beta chains were counted across the roughly 610 repertoires, and roughly 9.9 million of these chains were shared by at least two donors. Raw reads were error-corrected and collapsed into unique sequences with a nearest-neighbor algorithm that merged closely related sequences to remove PCR and sequencing errors. To assign V, D and J gene segments, CDR3 sequences were aligned to IMGT reference sequences. Each retained sequence needed at least a six-nucleotide match to both a V gene segment and a J gene segment. A rearrangement counted as productive if the CDR3 had no stop codons and remained in frame with V and J, and every other rearrangement counted as non-productive. CDR3 was defined by IMGT convention, running from the second conserved V-encoded cysteine to the conserved J-encoded phenylalanine. In an earlier analysis of more than 550 of the donors, sequences lacking an unambiguous match to a single V gene segment were excluded. An earlier analysis of several hundred of the donors called V segments functional above 56.7% productive rearrangements and segregating when the between-donor standard deviation exceeded 5%. A statistical classification framework was developed to diagnose cytomegalovirus status using the catalog of TCR beta chain sequences. V and J gene assignment, in a later analysis, came from comparing TCR nucleotide sequences with IMGT/GENE-DB human TR gene sequences. A later analysis assigned CDR3 sequences and most-parsimonious VDJ recombination scenarios with the TCRdist pipeline. In a later analysis, each TCR beta chain was defined by its CDR3 amino acid sequence together with its V-gene family, and reads lacking a unique V-gene family were excluded. A later analysis removed 592 highly shared, low-generation-probability nucleotide sequences to deal with suspected cross-contamination and a sequencing artifact. For each public chain, a later analysis derived a clonal expansion index from normalized ranks of inferred template counts within each repertoire. In a later analysis, generation probabilities were computed using a VDJ recombination model fitted to out-of-frame rearrangements, and the results were checked against IGoR. In a later analysis, hypergeometric tests were used to score TCR-TCR, TCR-HLA and TCR-CMV co-occurrence, with a repertoire-size bias correction applied to TCR pairs. False discovery rates were estimated in a later analysis by permuting HLA or CMV assignments 20 times. A later analysis grouped co-occurring TCRs with DBSCAN, adding TCRdist sequence similarity when clustering within HLA-allele-positive subsets. Co-occurrence clustering excluded repertoires with fewer than 30,000 or more than 120,000 public chains, plus five with anomalous nucleotide sharing. Held by TCRdb, this immuneACCESS table contains in-frame sequences only and omits some clones. Under half of the omission traces to an unresolved V gene where checked; the cause of the rest is unknown. D and trimming come from the DNA, and the V and J calls and clone size come from that table. For this sample there are some 71,000 clones; approximately 70% appear just once. The leading ten clones occupy roughly 10% of the sample.

The cohort comprised some 680 healthy bone marrow donors. Cohort members were all nominally healthy when sampled, although unrecorded immune exposures were likely present. The donor was CMV seropositive and belonged to the group of 250 to 300 seropositive cohort members. A peripheral blood sample was provided by each donor, and peripheral blood mononuclear cells were used for TCR beta sequencing. Genomic DNA was extracted from the blood cell samples with the Qiagen DNeasy Blood Extraction Kit. The specimen was PBMCs. This chain joins TRBV7-6 to TRBJ1-1, with no D gene named confidently. This clonotype originated in a woman between 45 and 65 years old in good health and CMV-seropositive. The nucleotide sequence is given as TGTGCCAGCAGCTTAGGGGAGACGACTGAAGCTTTCTTT. It specifies CASSLGETTEAFF.